The clone carrying this TCR beta chain has more than one count but fewer than ten. No antigen is known for it. TCRdb re-called the 5' RACE reads through MiXCR, storing one row per CDR3 protein. The sample holds around 440,000 distinct CDR3 sequences, 17% seen once. This CDR3 is built from 13 residues. V lost 6 bases, J lost 8 bases, and 16 bases lay in between. Germline CDR1 is MNHNS and CDR2 is SASEGT. The data were taken from a study of CD8 T cells in ankylosing spondylitis. Study conclusions and caveats: Among TCR beta sequences, a motif of under 10 highly homologous variants appeared characteristic of ankylosing spondylitis blood.

The sequencing input was blood, either unsorted or a sorted T cell fraction (not recorded which). The TCR sequence derives from a male donor with ankylosing spondylitis. V usage is TRBV6-1 and J usage is TRBJ1-2; D ambiguous. CDR3 region: CASRIIRSEGYTF. The CDR3 coding sequence is TGTGCCAGCAGGATTATCCGGTCGGAAGGCTACACCTTC.